A selection of T cell receptor beta chains follows, all from one sample in a study of blood T cell repertoires in COVID-19. Repertoires were generated with immunoSEQ multiplex PCR, while TCRdb's copy carries only in-frame clones and drops some. This sample has 120,000 or so clones, with roughly 87% found just once. The sequencing sample was made of peripheral blood. All receptors derive from a woman over 75 with acute or convalescent COVID-19. Each CDR3 is given with its conserved first and last residue. D genes are given only for firm matches. The size of a clone is reported for some rows only, either as once, few or many, or as a class for expanded clones.

V gene	clone size	D gene	J gene	CDR3 protein	CDR3 DNA
TRBV18	-	-	TRBJ1-1	CASSEGGNTEAFF	TGTGCCAGCTCCGAAGGCGGGAACACTGAAGCTTTCTTT
TRBV19	-	TRBD1	TRBJ1-2	CASQQGTLRGYTF	TGTGCCAGTCAACAGGGGACTTTACGAGGCTACACCTTC
TRBV5-1	-	TRBD1	TRBJ1-2	CASSPSGQANYGYTF	TGCGCCAGCAGTCCGTCAGGACAGGCTAACTATGGCTACACCTTC
TRBV29-1	-	TRBD1	TRBJ1-2	CSSGGNYGYTF	TGCAGCTCAGGGGGAAACTATGGCTACACCTTC
TRBV18	once	-	TRBJ1-2	CASSEDSPSRGYTF	TGTGCCAGCTCAGAAGACAGCCCTTCCAGGGGCTACACCTTC
TRBV4-1	-	-	TRBJ1-6	CASSHNSYNSPLHF	TGCGCCAGCAGCCACAACAGCTATAATTCACCCCTCCACTTT
TRBV10-3	once	TRBD1	TRBJ1-1	CANRDRLNTEAFF	TGTGCCAATCGGGACAGACTGAACACTGAAGCTTTCTTT
TRBV29-1	-	-	TRBJ1-1	CSVEDEMNTEAFF	TGCAGCGTTGAAGATGAGATGAACACTGAAGCTTTCTTT
TRBV7-8	-	-	TRBJ1-3	CASSTRGSGNTIYF	TGTGCCAGCAGCACCAGGGGTTCTGGAAACACCATATATTTT
TRBV7-2	-	-	TRBJ1-2	CASSSRGGSGNYGYTF	TGTGCCAGCAGCAGCCGAGGCGGGTCGGGCAACTATGGCTACACCTTC
TRBV2	-	-	TRBJ2-2	CASSENGNTGELFF	TGTGCCAGCAGTGAGAACGGGAACACCGGGGAGCTGTTTTTT
TRBV20-1	-	-	TRBJ1-5	CSASQTVYQPQHF	TGCAGTGCTAGTCAAACAGTTTATCAGCCCCAGCATTTT
TRBV5-4	-	TRBD2	TRBJ2-5	CASSLAGTRETQYF	TGTGCCAGCAGCTTGGCGGGGACTAGAGAGACCCAGTACTTC
TRBV5-6	-	-	TRBJ1-4	CASSLQGALNEKLFF	TGTGCCAGCAGCCTACAGGGTGCTCTTAATGAAAAACTGTTTTTT
TRBV29-1	-	-	TRBJ1-2	CSVEAGRSYGYTF	TGCAGCGTTGAAGCAGGCCGATCCTATGGCTACACCTTC
TRBV27	-	-	TRBJ1-6	CATRRRTANSPLHF	TGTGCCACCAGACGACGGACAGCCAATTCACCCCTCCACTTT
TRBV7-6	once	TRBD2	TRBJ2-3	CASSLGTSGGFTQYF	TGTGCCAGCAGCTTGGGGACTAGCGGGGGGTTTACGCAGTATTTT
TRBV6-5	-	TRBD1	TRBJ1-2	CASSYGQGVGYTF	TGTGCCAGCAGTTACGGGCAGGGGGTTGGCTACACCTTC
TRBV4-2	few	-	TRBJ2-7	CASSQVWDNTYEQYF	TGTGCCAGCAGCCAAGTATGGGACAATACCTACGAGCAGTACTTC
TRBV6-5	-	-	TRBJ2-7	CASSRQAVFEQYF	TGTGCCAGCAGCCGCCAAGCGGTGTTCGAGCAGTACTTC
TRBV4-3	-	-	TRBJ1-4	CASSQDGAGRGNEKLFF	TGCGCCAGCAGCCAAGATGGGGCGGGGCGCGGTAATGAAAAACTGTTTTTT
TRBV7-9	few	-	TRBJ1-2	CASSSTPIYGYTF	TGTGCCAGCAGCTCAACTCCTATCTATGGCTACACCTTC
TRBV18	-	-	TRBJ1-1	CASSPFPGQRWNTEAFF	TGTGCCAGCTCACCGTTTCCGGGACAACGGTGGAACACTGAAGCTTTCTTT
TRBV10-1	-	-	TRBJ1-2	CASRSGYGYTF	TGCGCCAGCAGGTCCGGTTATGGCTACACCTTC
TRBV7-2	-	-	TRBJ1-2	CASSSHGGGAPYGYTF	TGTGCCAGCAGCTCCCACGGGGGGGGCGCCCCCTATGGCTACACCTTC
TRBV7-8	-	-	TRBJ2-5	CASSQSPRSQETQYF	TGTGCCAGCAGCCAATCTCCCAGATCACAAGAGACCCAGTACTTC
TRBV9	-	TRBD1	TRBJ1-2	CASSGGPGGILNYGYTF	TGTGCCAGCAGCGGGGGGCCAGGGGGCATACTTAACTATGGCTACACCTTC
TRBV18	-	TRBD1	TRBJ2-7	CASSGTGSREQYF	TGTGCCAGCTCAGGGACAGGGTCTAGGGAGCAGTACTTC
TRBV24-1	-	-	TRBJ1-2	CATSDAGTSSGYTF	TGTGCCACCAGTGATGCCGGGACATCGTCCGGCTACACCTTC
TRBV7-2	-	-	TRBJ1-5	CASSPQGKGVNQPQHF	TGTGCCAGCAGCCCACAGGGAAAAGGGGTCAATCAGCCCCAGCATTTT
TRBV5-1	-	TRBD1	TRBJ1-4	CASSLAETAGGNEKLFF	TGCGCCAGCAGCTTGGCGGAGACAGCAGGGGGTAATGAAAAACTGTTTTTT
TRBV2	once	-	TRBJ1-2	CASSGQELYGYTF	TGTGCCAGCAGTGGACAAGAACTCTATGGCTACACCTTC
TRBV7-9	-	-	TRBJ2-5	CASSPARETQYF	TGTGCCAGCAGCCCCGCTCGGGAGACCCAGTACTTC
TRBV27	few	-	TRBJ1-2	CASKDSQSYGYTF	TGTGCCAGCAAGGACAGTCAATCCTATGGCTACACCTTC
TRBV12-3/TRBV12-4	once	-	TRBJ2-5	CASSFGGQETQYF	TGTGCCAGCAGTTTCGGCGGTCAAGAGACCCAGTACTTC
TRBV2	-	-	TRBJ1-4	CASRQEVNEKLFF	TGTGCCAGCCGGCAGGAAGTTAATGAAAAACTGTTTTTT
TRBV4-3	once	-	TRBJ1-2	CASSQAVGQTYGYTF	TGCGCCAGCAGCCAAGCGGTCGGACAGACTTATGGCTACACCTTC
TRBV2	-	-	TRBJ2-1	CASCIELPSYNEQFF	TGTGCCAGCTGTATCGAACTACCCTCCTACAATGAGCAGTTCTTC
TRBV19	-	TRBD2	TRBJ2-2	CASSTLAGNTGELFF	TGTGCCAGTAGTACTTTAGCGGGGAACACCGGGGAGCTGTTTTTT
TRBV2	-	-	TRBJ1-1	CASSEEGHTNTEAFF	TGTGCCAGCAGTGAGGAGGGGCATACCAACACTGAAGCTTTCTTT
TRBV6-6	-	-	TRBJ1-2	CASWGDYGYTF	TGTGCCAGCTGGGGGGACTATGGCTACACCTTC
TRBV7-3	-	-	TRBJ1-1	CASSSDPRGTEAFF	TGTGCCAGCAGCTCCGACCCCCGAGGGACTGAAGCTTTCTTT
TRBV19	-	-	TRBJ2-2	CASSMQFGELFF	TGTGCCAGTAGTATGCAGTTCGGGGAGCTGTTTTTT
TRBV2	-	-	TRBJ1-6	CASSLSTNSPLHF	TGTGCCAGCAGTCTAAGTACCAATTCACCCCTCCACTTT
TRBV7-2	-	TRBD1	TRBJ1-5	CASSRTTGTGKQPQHF	TGTGCCAGCAGCCGGACAACCGGGACAGGGAAGCAGCCCCAGCATTTT
TRBV5-1	-	-	TRBJ1-1	CASSLAQRETEAFF	TGCGCCAGCAGCTTGGCCCAAAGGGAGACTGAAGCTTTCTTT
TRBV4-1	-	TRBD1	TRBJ1-2	CASSLKLDRAPYGYTF	TGCGCCAGCAGCCTAAAATTGGACAGGGCACCCTATGGCTACACCTTC
TRBV27	few	TRBD2	TRBJ2-3	CASTPGTSGSTDTQYF	TGTGCCAGCACCCCAGGGACTAGCGGGAGCACAGATACGCAGTATTTT
TRBV19	-	-	TRBJ1-1	CAIRKQGNTEAFF	TGTGCCATCCGCAAACAGGGGAACACTGAAGCTTTCTTT